A selection of T cell receptor beta chains follows, all from one sample in a study of blood T cell repertoires in COVID-19. Repertoires were generated with immunoSEQ multiplex PCR, while TCRdb's copy carries only in-frame clones and drops some. The data contain about 400,000 clones, 87% of them singletons. The specimen was PBMCs or T cells enriched from blood (not recorded which). The receptors were sampled from a woman under 40 who had recovered from COVID-19. The CDR3 runs from the conserved cysteine through the conserved F or W. The D gene is left open where the match is weak. Clone size is stated in some rows and not others, as once, few, many or a class when expanded.

J	size	D	V	DNA	CDR3
TRBJ2-5	-	-	TRBV6-5	TGTGCCAGCAGTTACGGAGTAGGGAGTAGGACCCAGTACTTC	CASSYGVGSRTQYF
TRBJ1-5	few	-	TRBV5-5	TGTGCCAGCAGCCGCCAGGAGGGAATTCAGCCCCAGCATTTT	CASSRQEGIQPQHF
TRBJ2-3	once	-	TRBV5-1	TGCGCCAGCAGAGGGGGCACAGATACGCAGTATTTT	CASRGGTDTQYF
TRBJ2-3	-	-	TRBV9	TGTGCCAGCAGCGTCACGGACTACCCGGATGGGCAGTATTTT	CASSVTDYPDGQYF
TRBJ2-2	-	-	TRBV30	TGTGCCGCAAGGGACACCTCTAACACCGGGGAGCTGTTTTTT	CAARDTSNTGELFF
TRBJ1-1	-	-	TRBV28	TGTGCCAGCAGTTTATGGAGCGGGAGCAGGGCGGCTGAAGCTTTCTTT	CASSLWSGSRAAEAFF
TRBJ1-1	-	TRBD1	TRBV7-9	TGTGCCAGCAGCTATGACAGGGCCGGAGCTTTCTTT	CASSYDRAGAFF
TRBJ1-1	-	-	TRBV19	TGTGCCAGTAATCAGGGTCCGATGAGGAACACTGAAGCTTTCTTT	CASNQGPMRNTEAFF
TRBJ2-7	-	-	TRBV3-1/TRBV3-2	TGTGCCAGCAGCCCAGAGGGTCTGCTAGCCTTCTACGAGCAGTACTTC	CASSPEGLLAFYEQYF
TRBJ2-2	-	-	TRBV28	TGTGCCAGCAGCTCTTGGCGGGCGGGCGGGCACACCGGGGAGCTGTTTTTT	CASSSWRAGGHTGELFF
TRBJ1-1	-	TRBD1	TRBV12-5	TGTGCTAGTGGTTTGGTACTCGGGAGACAGGGGGCAAACACTGAAGCTTTCTTT	CASGLVLGRQGANTEAFF
TRBJ2-7	-	-	TRBV12-3/TRBV12-4	TGTGCCAGCAAACAGTTAAGCTCCTACGAGCAGTACTTC	CASKQLSSYEQYF
TRBJ2-1	-	TRBD2	TRBV9	TGTGCCAGCAGCCCCCCAGATGAGGCGGGGGGGGAGGGGATGATGCAGTTCTTC	CASSPPDEAGGEGMMQFF
TRBJ1-2	few	-	TRBV21-1	TGTGCCAGCAGTAAGGGGCAGGGGAGTGACGGCTACACCTTC	CASSKGQGSDGYTF
TRBJ2-1	-	-	TRBV3-1/TRBV3-2	TGTGCCAGCAGCCGTCTGTCCGGGAGCCTCCCCGCTGAGCAGTTCTTC	CASSRLSGSLPAEQFF
TRBJ2-3	-	-	TRBV5-1	TGCGCCAGCAGGGGCGAAACAGATACGCAGTATTTT	CASRGETDTQYF
TRBJ1-2	-	-	TRBV6-6	TGTGCCAGCAGCCGAACCGACAGGACGGATGGTTCCTATGGCTACACCTTC	CASSRTDRTDGSYGYTF
TRBJ1-2	-	-	TRBV28	TGTGCCAGCAGTAGTACAGGTTATGGCTACACCTTC	CASSSTGYGYTF
TRBJ2-1	-	TRBD2	TRBV4-2	TGTGCCAGCAGCCACGACCTCCTCTGGGCGGGGGAAGGGAATGAGCAGTTCTTC	CASSHDLLWAGEGNEQFF
TRBJ2-7	-	TRBD1	TRBV12-5	TGTGCTAGTGGTTTCCACCAAGCGACAGGGAAGGGCTACGAGCAGTACTTC	CASGFHQATGKGYEQYF
TRBJ2-4	-	TRBD1	TRBV9	TGTGCCAGCAGCGCCTGGACAGGGGAGGTAGAAAACATTCAGTACTTC	CASSAWTGEVENIQYF
TRBJ2-7	-	-	TRBV6-5	TGTGCCAGCAGTTACGGTGGGGCATCCTACGAGCAGTACTTC	CASSYGGASYEQYF
TRBJ1-1	-	-	TRBV28	TGTGCCAGCAGTTCAGGGCGCACTGAAGCTTTCTTT	CASSSGRTEAFF
TRBJ2-7	once	TRBD2	TRBV5-1	TGCGCCAGCAGCAGGGGACTAGCGGGGGAGCAGTACTTC	CASSRGLAGEQYF
TRBJ2-3	-	-	TRBV7-9	TGTGCCAGCAGCTCCCCTGCTACAGGGGAGGTCCCAGATACGCAGTATTTT	CASSSPATGEVPDTQYF
TRBJ1-3	-	TRBD1	TRBV6-5	TGTGCCAGCCGAGGGGGCGGAAACACCATATATTTT	CASRGGGNTIYF
TRBJ1-1	-	-	TRBV24-1	TGTGCCACCCGAGACAGGACCAACACTGAAGCTTTCTTT	CATRDRTNTEAFF
TRBJ1-4	once	TRBD1	TRBV16	TGTGCCAGCAGCCAACACAGGGGGCGAAATGAAAAACTGTTTTTT	CASSQHRGRNEKLFF
TRBJ2-3	-	TRBD2	TRBV27	TGTGCCAGCAGGACCGGGACTAGCGGGAGATTCAATACGCAGTATTTT	CASRTGTSGRFNTQYF
TRBJ2-5	-	-	TRBV5-8	TGTGCCAGCAGCTTGTATAGGAGCCAAGAGACCCAGTACTTC	CASSLYRSQETQYF
TRBJ1-1	-	-	TRBV27	TGTGCCAGCAGTTTACCGGGGGATGAAGCTTTCTTT	CASSLPGDEAFF
TRBJ1-2	-	TRBD1	TRBV12-5	TGTGCTAGTGGTTTAAAGACAGGGGACTATGGCTACACCTTC	CASGLKTGDYGYTF
TRBJ1-2	-	TRBD1	TRBV7-3	TGTGCCAGCAGCAACGGACAGGGGGCGGGTGGCTACACCTTC	CASSNGQGAGGYTF
TRBJ2-1	-	-	TRBV18	TGTGCCAGCTCACTCACAGAGTCCTACAATGAGCAGTTCTTC	CASSLTESYNEQFF
TRBJ2-3	-	TRBD2	TRBV6-5	TGTGCCAGCAGTTATTCTTCCGGGGGGAGCACAGATACGCAGTATTTT	CASSYSSGGSTDTQYF
TRBJ2-7	once	-	TRBV9	TGTGCCAGCAGCGTAGAGGGATGGGTCAGGGGCTACGAGCAGTACTTC	CASSVEGWVRGYEQYF
TRBJ2-1	-	-	TRBV24-1	TGTGCCACCCTCAGCTCCTACAATGAGCAGTTCTTC	CATLSSYNEQFF
TRBJ2-1	-	-	TRBV5-6	TGTGCCAGCAGCTTCCAGGGTGTCAACAATGAGCAGTTCTTC	CASSFQGVNNEQFF
TRBJ2-7	-	-	TRBV3-1/TRBV3-2	TGTGCCAGCAGCCAAAATAGGCGGTTACGGTCCTACGAGCAGTACTTC	CASSQNRRLRSYEQYF
TRBJ1-1	-	TRBD1	TRBV7-3	TGTGCCAGCAGCCCAGGGACAGCGAACACTGAAGCTTTCTTT	CASSPGTANTEAFF